The rows below give T cell receptor beta chains drawn from one sample of a study of blood T cell repertoires in COVID-19. The repertoire was sequenced with immunoSEQ multiplex PCR; TCRdb's copy has only in-frame clones and lacks some. The data show some 500,000 clones, 70% to 90% seen once. Source material: PBMCs or T cells enriched from blood (not recorded which). These TCRs come from a woman between 35 and 50 years old who had recovered from COVID-19. The CDR3 runs from the conserved cysteine through the conserved F or W. Each record gives: D gene, V gene, CDR3 length, J gene, clone size, CDR3 DNA, CDR3 protein. The D gene is left open where the match is weak. The size of a clone is reported for some rows only, either as once, few or many, or as a class for expanded clones.

d_gene: TRBD1; v_gene: TRBV29-1; len: 13; j_gene: TRBJ1-6; abundance: once; CDR3nt: TGCAGCGTTGGACAGGGGCGGAATTCACCCCTCCACTTT; CDR3aa: CSVGQGRNSPLHF
d_gene: .; v_gene: TRBV2; len: 12; j_gene: TRBJ2-4; abundance: .; CDR3nt: TGTGCCAGCAGCCTAGCCAAAAACATTCAGTACTTC; CDR3aa: CASSLAKNIQYF
d_gene: .; v_gene: TRBV6-5; len: 15; j_gene: TRBJ1-4; abundance: .; CDR3nt: TGTGCCAGCAGGGGGAGACCCGCCACTAATGAAAAACTGTTTTTT; CDR3aa: CASRGRPATNEKLFF
d_gene: .; v_gene: TRBV11-3; len: 15; j_gene: TRBJ2-3; abundance: .; CDR3nt: TGTGCCAGCAGCTTAGTCCAGCCGGAGACAGATACGCAGTATTTT; CDR3aa: CASSLVQPETDTQYF
d_gene: TRBD1; v_gene: TRBV13; len: 14; j_gene: TRBJ2-1; abundance: .; CDR3nt: TGTGCCAGCAGCACCAGACAGGGATTTCTCAAGCAGTTCTTC; CDR3aa: CASSTRQGFLKQFF
d_gene: .; v_gene: TRBV29-1; len: 12; j_gene: TRBJ1-1; abundance: .; CDR3nt: TGCAGCGCCACCGCGGGGAACACTGAAGCTTTCTTT; CDR3aa: CSATAGNTEAFF
d_gene: TRBD2; v_gene: TRBV30; len: 14; j_gene: TRBJ2-5; abundance: .; CDR3nt: TGTGCCTGGAGTCCACTAGCGGGAGTAGAGACCCAGTACTTC; CDR3aa: CAWSPLAGVETQYF
d_gene: .; v_gene: TRBV7-2; len: 13; j_gene: TRBJ1-2; abundance: .; CDR3nt: TGTGCCAGCAGCAAATCACGGACTTATGGCTACACCTTC; CDR3aa: CASSKSRTYGYTF
d_gene: TRBD1; v_gene: TRBV28; len: 16; j_gene: TRBJ1-5; abundance: .; CDR3nt: TGTGCCAGCAGCCCCTCCGGGACAGGGGTGAATCAGCCCCAGCATTTT; CDR3aa: CASSPSGTGVNQPQHF
d_gene: .; v_gene: TRBV6-5; len: 15; j_gene: TRBJ1-5; abundance: .; CDR3nt: TGTGCCAGCACCAAAGGAGGGGATAGCAATCAGCCCCAGCATTTT; CDR3aa: CASTKGGDSNQPQHF
d_gene: .; v_gene: TRBV2; len: 15; j_gene: TRBJ2-5; abundance: .; CDR3nt: TGTGCCAGCAGTGCGGCGACCCTAGACGGGGAGACCCAGTACTTC; CDR3aa: CASSAATLDGETQYF
d_gene: TRBD2; v_gene: TRBV14; len: 13; j_gene: TRBJ2-5; abundance: .; CDR3nt: TGTGCCAGCAGGGGACTAGCGGAAGAGACCCAGTACTTC; CDR3aa: CASRGLAEETQYF
d_gene: .; v_gene: TRBV28; len: 16; j_gene: TRBJ1-3; abundance: once; CDR3nt: TGTGCCAGCAGTCCTACAGGAGCTACCATTGGAAACACCATATATTTT; CDR3aa: CASSPTGATIGNTIYF
d_gene: TRBD1; v_gene: TRBV28; len: 15; j_gene: TRBJ1-2; abundance: once; CDR3nt: TGTGCCAGCAGTTTTAGACAGGGGGCGCTTGAGGGCTACACCTTC; CDR3aa: CASSFRQGALEGYTF
d_gene: TRBD2; v_gene: TRBV6-2/TRBV6-3; len: 15; j_gene: TRBJ2-1; abundance: .; CDR3nt: TGTGCCAGCAGTTACGGGACTAGCGTATACAATGAGCAGTTCTTC; CDR3aa: CASSYGTSVYNEQFF
d_gene: .; v_gene: TRBV5-4; len: 16; j_gene: TRBJ1-6; abundance: .; CDR3nt: TGTGCCAGCAGCTCGGCGCCCGGACAAAATAATTCACCCCTCCACTTT; CDR3aa: CASSSAPGQNNSPLHF
d_gene: TRBD1; v_gene: TRBV18; len: 19; j_gene: TRBJ1-4; abundance: .; CDR3nt: TGTGCCAGCTCACCTAGCCGCTGGGGTTTCGGGACAGGGAATGAAAAACTGTTTTTT; CDR3aa: CASSPSRWGFGTGNEKLFF
d_gene: .; v_gene: TRBV7-2; len: 15; j_gene: TRBJ2-3; abundance: .; CDR3nt: TGTGCCAGCAGCCATTGGAGGGATAGCACAGATACGCAGTATTTT; CDR3aa: CASSHWRDSTDTQYF
d_gene: .; v_gene: TRBV9; len: 14; j_gene: TRBJ1-1; abundance: .; CDR3nt: TGTGCCAGCAGCGTAGGGAGTTCGAACACTGAAGCTTTCTTT; CDR3aa: CASSVGSSNTEAFF
d_gene: TRBD1; v_gene: TRBV28; len: 12; j_gene: TRBJ1-2; abundance: .; CDR3nt: TGTGCCAGCAGGGGGACAGGAAAGGGCTACACCTTC; CDR3aa: CASRGTGKGYTF
d_gene: .; v_gene: TRBV15; len: 14; j_gene: TRBJ2-7; abundance: .; CDR3nt: TGTGCCACCAGCAGAGGTTACATCGCCGACGAGCAGTACTTC; CDR3aa: CATSRGYIADEQYF
d_gene: TRBD1; v_gene: TRBV20-1; len: 14; j_gene: TRBJ1-6; abundance: .; CDR3nt: TGCAGTGCTAGTGCCGGGACAGGCAATTCACCCCTCCACTTT; CDR3aa: CSASAGTGNSPLHF
d_gene: TRBD2; v_gene: TRBV7-8; len: 15; j_gene: TRBJ2-1; abundance: .; CDR3nt: TGTGCCAGCAGCTTTATAGCGGGAGGGGACAATGAGCAGTTCTTC; CDR3aa: CASSFIAGGDNEQFF
d_gene: TRBD1; v_gene: TRBV6-5; len: 16; j_gene: TRBJ1-2; abundance: .; CDR3nt: TGTGCCAGCAGTTACTCTATCGGGACAGAGACCTATGGCTACACCTTC; CDR3aa: CASSYSIGTETYGYTF
d_gene: .; v_gene: TRBV5-8; len: 15; j_gene: TRBJ1-1; abundance: .; CDR3nt: TGTGCCAGCAGCTTGTATGGCGACTCGAACACTGAAGCTTTCTTT; CDR3aa: CASSLYGDSNTEAFF
d_gene: .; v_gene: TRBV28; len: 15; j_gene: TRBJ2-7; abundance: .; CDR3nt: TGTGCCAGCATAGGTTTTGGACAGTCTTCCTACGAGCAGTACTTC; CDR3aa: CASIGFGQSSYEQYF
d_gene: TRBD2; v_gene: TRBV6-1; len: 17; j_gene: TRBJ2-1; abundance: .; CDR3nt: TGTGCCAGCAGTGAAGGTCGGACTAGCGGAACCTACAATGAGCAGTTCTTC; CDR3aa: CASSEGRTSGTYNEQFF
d_gene: .; v_gene: TRBV5-1; len: 12; j_gene: TRBJ1-1; abundance: .; CDR3nt: TGCGCCAGCAGCTTGTCCAGCACTGAAGCTTTCTTT; CDR3aa: CASSLSSTEAFF
d_gene: TRBD2; v_gene: TRBV5-1; len: 16; j_gene: TRBJ2-2; abundance: .; CDR3nt: TGCGCCAGCAGTCAAGGACTAGCGCGCAACACCGGGGAGCTGTTTTTT; CDR3aa: CASSQGLARNTGELFF
d_gene: TRBD1; v_gene: TRBV10-3; len: 15; j_gene: TRBJ1-1; abundance: .; CDR3nt: TGTGCCATCAGGGACAGGGCCCGAACCGACACTGAAGCTTTCTTT; CDR3aa: CAIRDRARTDTEAFF
d_gene: TRBD1; v_gene: TRBV7-2; len: 16; j_gene: TRBJ2-1; abundance: .; CDR3nt: TGTGCCAGCAGCTTAGACCCGGGACAGGTATACAATGAGCAGTTCTTC; CDR3aa: CASSLDPGQVYNEQFF
d_gene: .; v_gene: TRBV10-3; len: 13; j_gene: TRBJ1-1; abundance: .; CDR3nt: TGTGCCATCAGTGAGTCGGAGGGCTTTGGGGCTTTCTTT; CDR3aa: CAISESEGFGAFF
d_gene: .; v_gene: TRBV6-5; len: 14; j_gene: TRBJ1-3; abundance: .; CDR3nt: TGTGCCAGCAGTTATGGAGGGCAGGCGAACACCATATATTTT; CDR3aa: CASSYGGQANTIYF
d_gene: TRBD1; v_gene: TRBV9; len: 15; j_gene: TRBJ2-3; abundance: .; CDR3nt: TGTGCCAGCAGCGTAAGGGGACAGTGGGAAGATACGCAGTATTTT; CDR3aa: CASSVRGQWEDTQYF
d_gene: TRBD1; v_gene: TRBV11-3; len: 17; j_gene: TRBJ1-5; abundance: .; CDR3nt: TGTGCCAGCAGCTTTCGGGACAGGGGAAATAGCAATCAGCCCCAGCATTTT; CDR3aa: CASSFRDRGNSNQPQHF
d_gene: .; v_gene: TRBV6-5; len: 15; j_gene: TRBJ1-1; abundance: .; CDR3nt: TGTGCCAGCAGTTACTCGAGGGCACACAACACTGAAGCTTTCTTT; CDR3aa: CASSYSRAHNTEAFF
d_gene: .; v_gene: TRBV2; len: 12; j_gene: TRBJ1-3; abundance: .; CDR3nt: TGTGCCAGCAACAGGGACGGAAACACCATATATTTT; CDR3aa: CASNRDGNTIYF
d_gene: TRBD2; v_gene: TRBV7-2; len: 15; j_gene: TRBJ2-1; abundance: .; CDR3nt: TGTGCCAGCAGCTTTGACGGGCCCGGGGGGGATGAGCAGTTCTTC; CDR3aa: CASSFDGPGGDEQFF
d_gene: .; v_gene: TRBV27; len: 14; j_gene: TRBJ1-5; abundance: once; CDR3nt: TGTGCCAGCAGTTCCGACAGTAGCAATCAGCCCCAGCATTTT; CDR3aa: CASSSDSSNQPQHF
d_gene: .; v_gene: TRBV7-7; len: 15; j_gene: TRBJ2-2; abundance: .; CDR3nt: TGTGCCAGCAGCTTAGGGTTGAGGGAAGGCGGGGAGCTGTTTTTT; CDR3aa: CASSLGLREGGELFF
d_gene: .; v_gene: TRBV6-1; len: 11; j_gene: TRBJ1-2; abundance: .; CDR3nt: TGTGCCAGCAGTGAAGCGGGCGGCTACACCTTC; CDR3aa: CASSEAGGYTF
d_gene: .; v_gene: TRBV4-2; len: 16; j_gene: TRBJ1-3; abundance: .; CDR3nt: TGTGCCAGCAGCCAAGATGGGGGCCTGGCTGGAAACACCATATATTTT; CDR3aa: CASSQDGGLAGNTIYF
d_gene: .; v_gene: TRBV18; len: 12; j_gene: TRBJ2-3; abundance: .; CDR3nt: TGTGCCAGCTCACCCGGTATAGATACGCAGTATTTT; CDR3aa: CASSPGIDTQYF
d_gene: TRBD2; v_gene: TRBV2; len: 15; j_gene: TRBJ2-3; abundance: .; CDR3nt: TGTGCCAGCAAATGGGCTAGCGGTTACACAGATACGCAGTATTTT; CDR3aa: CASKWASGYTDTQYF
d_gene: .; v_gene: TRBV7-2; len: 16; j_gene: TRBJ2-4; abundance: .; CDR3nt: TGTGCCAGCAGCCCTAGTAGAGGGATGGCCAAAAACATTCAGTACTTC; CDR3aa: CASSPSRGMAKNIQYF
d_gene: TRBD1; v_gene: TRBV6-2/TRBV6-3; len: 17; j_gene: TRBJ2-1; abundance: once; CDR3nt: TGTGCCAGCAGTTCCACCACAGGGGGCGGCTCCTACAATGAGCAGTTCTTC; CDR3aa: CASSSTTGGGSYNEQFF
d_gene: TRBD1; v_gene: TRBV6-5; len: 15; j_gene: TRBJ1-2; abundance: .; CDR3nt: TGTGCCAGCAGCCCACCTGGGACAGGGAACTATGGCTACACCTTC; CDR3aa: CASSPPGTGNYGYTF
d_gene: TRBD1; v_gene: TRBV19; len: 17; j_gene: TRBJ2-2; abundance: .; CDR3nt: TGTGCCAGTAGTGTCCCACCCCCGGACAGGACCACCGGGGAGCTGTTTTTT; CDR3aa: CASSVPPPDRTTGELFF